The entry that follows covers one T cell receptor (beta chain) sequence. This record belongs to a study of technical replicates of blood from a few donors. The V segment lost 5 bases and the J segment 6 bases; nucleotides outside the gene matches: 15. The CDR3 length is 16 residues. CDR1 and CDR2 (germline): PRHDT, FYEKMQ (reference sequence). Only in-frame clones appear in the TCRdb table, and some are missing; sequencing was by immunoSEQ multiplex PCR. The data contain roughly 70,000 clones, roughly 94% of them singletons. This receptor was identified in a human donor in good health. Sequences were obtained from T cells isolated from PBMCs. J is TRBJ2-5 and V is TRBV13; 7 bases agree with TRBD2. The CDR3 nucleotides are TGTGCCAGCAGCCCCCCCCGGAGCGGGGCGGGTAAGACCCAGTACTTC. As protein: CASSPPRSGAGKTQYF.